This T cell receptor beta chain was documented in a study of OX40 agonist ivuxolimab in advanced cancers. Germline-derived CDR1 and CDR2 are PRHDT and FYEKMQ (reference sequence). The CDR3 is made up of 15 amino acids. V lost 3 bases and J 3 bases, leaving 14 bases between the germline ends. TCRdb keeps only in-frame clones here, not all; method: immunoSEQ multiplex PCR. The sample holds about 46,000 clones; approximately 90% are singletons and the top ten take around 15%. This sequence originates from an adult with an advanced solid tumor such as melanoma, head and neck, liver or kidney cancer. This specimen consisted of CD4+ or CD8+ T cells sorted from blood, obtained in a trial of the OX40 agonist ivuxolimab. The chain couples TRBV13 to TRBJ1-2; D perhaps matches TRBD1 (5 bases). The CDR3 here is CASSFNGGSHYGYTF. As DNA, the CDR3 is TGTGCCAGCAGCTTCAATGGGGGGTCGCACTATGGCTACACCTTC.